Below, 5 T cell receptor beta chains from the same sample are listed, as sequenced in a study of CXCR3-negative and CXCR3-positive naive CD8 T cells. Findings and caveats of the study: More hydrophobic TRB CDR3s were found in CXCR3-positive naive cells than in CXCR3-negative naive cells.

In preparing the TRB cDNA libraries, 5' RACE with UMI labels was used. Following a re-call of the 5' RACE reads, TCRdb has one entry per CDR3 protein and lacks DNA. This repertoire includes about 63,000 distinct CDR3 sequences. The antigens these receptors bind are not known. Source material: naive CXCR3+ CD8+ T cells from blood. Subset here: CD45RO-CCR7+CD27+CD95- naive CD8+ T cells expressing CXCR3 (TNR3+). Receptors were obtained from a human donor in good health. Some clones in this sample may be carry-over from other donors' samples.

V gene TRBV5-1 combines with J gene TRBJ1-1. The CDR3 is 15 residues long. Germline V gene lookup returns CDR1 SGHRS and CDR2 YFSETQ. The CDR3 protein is CASSLVGGENTEAFF.

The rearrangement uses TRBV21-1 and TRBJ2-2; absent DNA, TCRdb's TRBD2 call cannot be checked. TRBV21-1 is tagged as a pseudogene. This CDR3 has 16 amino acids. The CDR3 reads CASSAAEGLETGELFF.

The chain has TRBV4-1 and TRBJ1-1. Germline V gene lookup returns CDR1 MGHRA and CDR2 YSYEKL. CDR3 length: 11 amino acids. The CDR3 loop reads CASSQNTEAFF.

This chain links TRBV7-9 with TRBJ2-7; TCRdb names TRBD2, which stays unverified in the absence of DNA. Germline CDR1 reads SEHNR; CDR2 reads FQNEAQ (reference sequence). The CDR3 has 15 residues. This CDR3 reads CASSLSLAGVHEQYF.

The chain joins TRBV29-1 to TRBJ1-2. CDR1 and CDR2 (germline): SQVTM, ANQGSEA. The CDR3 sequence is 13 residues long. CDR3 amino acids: CSVEGGFNYGYTF.